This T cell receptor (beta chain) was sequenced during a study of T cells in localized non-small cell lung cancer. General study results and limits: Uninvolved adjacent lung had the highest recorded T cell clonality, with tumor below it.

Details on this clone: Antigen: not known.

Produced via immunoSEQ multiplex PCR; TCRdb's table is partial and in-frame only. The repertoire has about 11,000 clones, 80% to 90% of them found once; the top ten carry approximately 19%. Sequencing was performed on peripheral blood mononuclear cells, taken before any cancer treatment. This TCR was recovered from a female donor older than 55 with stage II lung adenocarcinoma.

CDR3 loop: CASSPNFVSGNTIYF. As DNA, the CDR3 is TGTGCCAGCAGCCCAAATTTCGTCTCTGGAAACACCATATATTTT. V and J are TRBV11-2 and TRBJ1-3; D ambiguous. The ends were cut back, 5 bases at V and 0 bases at J, with 11 bases in the middle. Germline lookup yields CDR1 SGHAT and CDR2 FQNNGV. The CDR3 contains 15 residues.